The entry below describes one T cell receptor (beta chain). CDR1 and CDR2 from the germline V gene are MNHEY and SVGAGI. The CDR3 has 13 amino acids. The junction had 1 base not matched to a gene; V was cut back by 4 bases and J by 4 bases. This specimen belongs to a study of glioma-infiltrating T cells after dendritic cell vaccination. Looking at the study overall: Autologous tumor lysate was loaded overnight onto monocyte-derived dendritic cells grown seven to eight days with IL-4 and GM-CSF.

Produced via immunoSEQ multiplex PCR; TCRdb's table is partial and in-frame only. The sample carries over 90,000 clones, over 65% recorded once. The sample here was blood, taken before dendritic cell vaccination. The TCR was taken from a human donor with glioblastoma. The genes are TRBV6-5 and TRBJ1-2; 9 bases are a match to TRBD1. CDR3 residues: CASSSGQGYGYTF. DNA of the CDR3: TGTGCCAGCAGTTCGGGACAGGGCTATGGCTACACCTTC.